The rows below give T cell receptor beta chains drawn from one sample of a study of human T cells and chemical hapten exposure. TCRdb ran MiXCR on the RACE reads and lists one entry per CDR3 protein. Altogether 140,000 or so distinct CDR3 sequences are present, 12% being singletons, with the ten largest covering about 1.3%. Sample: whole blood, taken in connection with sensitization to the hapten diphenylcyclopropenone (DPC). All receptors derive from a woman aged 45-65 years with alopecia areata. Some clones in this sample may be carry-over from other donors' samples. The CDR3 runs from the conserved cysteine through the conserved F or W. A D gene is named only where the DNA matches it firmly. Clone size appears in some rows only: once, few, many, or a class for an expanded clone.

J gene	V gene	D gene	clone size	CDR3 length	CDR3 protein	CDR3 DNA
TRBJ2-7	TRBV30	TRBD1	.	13	CAWGQGKSYEQYF	TGTGCCTGGGGACAGGGGAAATCCTACGAGCAGTACTTC
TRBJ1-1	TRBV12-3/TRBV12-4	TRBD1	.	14	CASITLQGASEAFF	TGTGCCAGCATTACCCTACAGGGGGCAAGTGAAGCTTTCTTT
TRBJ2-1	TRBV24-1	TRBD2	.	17	CATSDATSGSPKNEQFF	TGTGCCACCAGTGATGCGACTAGCGGTTCTCCTAAAAATGAGCAGTTCTTC
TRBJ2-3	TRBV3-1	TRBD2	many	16	CASSPELAGSGDTQYF	TGTGCCAGCAGCCCTGAATTAGCGGGATCCGGGGATACGCAGTATTTT
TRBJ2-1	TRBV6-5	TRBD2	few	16	CASPSGTSGEDNEQFF	TGTGCCAGCCCCTCTGGGACTAGCGGGGAGGACAATGAGCAGTTCTTC
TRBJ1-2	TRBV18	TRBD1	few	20	CASSPGHHISSGTGGSGYTF	TGTGCCAGCTCACCGGGGCACCACATCAGTTCGGGAACAGGGGGCAGTGGCTACACCTTC
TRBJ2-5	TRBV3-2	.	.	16	CASSRDIAGPQETQYF	TGTGCCAGCAGCCGAGATATAGCGGGACCCCAAGAGACCCAGTACTTC
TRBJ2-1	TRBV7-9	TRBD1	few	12	CASEDRDNEQFF	TGTGCCAGCGAGGACAGGGACAATGAGCAGTTCTTC
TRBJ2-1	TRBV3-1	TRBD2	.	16	CASSQAAASGVNEQFF	TGTGCCAGCAGCCAGGCGGCGGCTAGCGGGGTGAATGAGCAGTTCTTC
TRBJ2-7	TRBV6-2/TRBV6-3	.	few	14	CASIGGARGWEQYF	TGTGCCAGCATCGGTGGCGCGCGCGGGTGGGAGCAGTACTTC
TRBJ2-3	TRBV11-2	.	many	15	CASSPRAGYTDTQYF	TGTGCCAGCAGCCCACGAGCAGGCTACACAGATACGCAGTATTTT
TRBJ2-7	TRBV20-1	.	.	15	CSAPTTSPGEYEQYF	TGCAGTGCGCCGACGACTAGCCCAGGGGAGTACGAGCAGTACTTC
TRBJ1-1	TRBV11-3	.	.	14	CASSSFGGNTEAFF	TGTGCCAGCAGCTCATTCGGGGGTAACACTGAAGCTTTCTTT
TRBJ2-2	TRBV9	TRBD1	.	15	CASSRGQGNTGELFF	TGTGCCAGCAGCCGTGGACAGGGCAACACCGGGGAGCTGTTTTTT
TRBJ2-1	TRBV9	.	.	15	CASSVGRISYNEQFF	TGTGCCAGCAGCGTGGGACGGATATCCTACAATGAGCAGTTCTTC
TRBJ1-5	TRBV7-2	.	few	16	CASSDTPSYSNQPQHF	TGTGCCAGCAGTGATACCCCAAGCTATAGCAATCAGCCCCAGCATTTT
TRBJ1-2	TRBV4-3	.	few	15	CASSQDRGQSTGYTF	TGCGCCAGCAGCCAAGATCGAGGACAGTCCACGGGCTACACCTTC
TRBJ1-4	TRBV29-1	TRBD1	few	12	CSGRTGGGKLFF	TGCAGCGGGAGGACAGGGGGCGGAAAACTGTTTTTT
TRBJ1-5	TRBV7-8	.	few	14	CASSRGLGYQPQHF	TGTGCCAGCAGCCGCGGACTAGGCTATCAGCCCCAGCATTTT
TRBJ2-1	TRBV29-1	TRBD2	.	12	CSAGRGVREQFF	TGCAGCGCCGGGAGGGGGGTGCGGGAGCAGTTCTTC
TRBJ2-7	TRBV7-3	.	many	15	CASSLTGGIAYEQYF	TGTGCCAGCAGCTTAACGGGCGGGATAGCCTACGAGCAGTACTTC
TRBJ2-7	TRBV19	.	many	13	CASSTTTRGEQYF	TGTGCCAGTAGTACGACTACGCGCGGGGAGCAGTACTTC
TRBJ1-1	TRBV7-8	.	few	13	CASSLIRNTEAFF	TGTGCCAGCAGCTTAATCAGGAACACTGAAGCTTTCTTT
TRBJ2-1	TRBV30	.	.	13	CAWSVQGRHEQFF	TGTGCCTGGAGTGTACAGGGGAGGCATGAGCAGTTCTTC
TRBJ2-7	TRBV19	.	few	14	CASKPDGTPYEQYF	TGTGCCTCAAAACCCGACGGGACACCCTACGAGCAGTACTTC
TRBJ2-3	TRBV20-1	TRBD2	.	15	CSAADAGGVTDTQYF	TGCAGTGCTGCCGATGCGGGAGGGGTAACAGATACGCAGTATTTT
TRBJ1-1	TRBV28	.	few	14	CASSHDGLNTEAFF	TGTGCCAGCAGTCACGACGGCCTGAACACTGAAGCTTTCTTT
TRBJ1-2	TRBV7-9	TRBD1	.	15	CPSSLASGGNYGYTF	TGTCCCAGCAGCTTAGCTTCAGGGGGAAACTATGGCTACACCTTC
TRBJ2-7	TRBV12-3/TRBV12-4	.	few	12	CASSYLRNEQYF	TGTGCCAGCAGTTACTTAAGGAACGAGCAGTACTTC
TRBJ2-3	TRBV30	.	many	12	CAWGSSELTQYF	TGTGCCTGGGGCTCTTCTGAGCTTACGCAGTATTTT
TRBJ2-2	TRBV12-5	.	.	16	CASGLVAGSNTGELFF	TGTGCTAGTGGTTTGGTGGCCGGGAGTAACACCGGGGAGCTGTTTTTT
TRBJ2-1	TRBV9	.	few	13	CASSFRGDGEQFF	TGTGCCAGCAGCTTCCGTGGGGACGGTGAGCAGTTCTTC
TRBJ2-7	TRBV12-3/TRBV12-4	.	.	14	CASRRGLPAVEQYF	TGTGCCAGCAGGAGGGGCCTCCCGGCGGTCGAGCAGTACTTC
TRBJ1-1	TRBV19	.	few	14	CASSMKHANTEAFF	TGTGCCAGTAGTATGAAACACGCCAACACTGAAGCTTTCTTT
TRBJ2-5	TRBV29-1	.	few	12	CSVGTAPETQYF	TGCAGCGTTGGGACGGCCCCAGAGACCCAGTACTTC
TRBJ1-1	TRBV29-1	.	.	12	CSVAWWNTEAFF	TGCAGCGTTGCTTGGTGGAACACTGAAGCTTTCTTT
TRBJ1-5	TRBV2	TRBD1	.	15	CASSPRQGMRQPQHF	TGTGCCAGCTCTCCTAGACAGGGGATGAGGCAGCCCCAGCATTTT
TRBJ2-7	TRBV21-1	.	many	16	CASSKGSAVDSYEQYF	TGTGCCAGCAGCAAAGGATCAGCCGTAGATTCCTACGAGCAGTACTTC
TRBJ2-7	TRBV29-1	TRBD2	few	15	CSVQSGLAALREQYF	TGCAGCGTTCAAAGCGGACTAGCAGCCCTACGTGAGCAGTACTTC